These T cell receptor beta chains were read from a single sample in a study of cytomegalovirus exposure and HLA in healthy donors. Measured with immunoSEQ multiplex PCR; TCRdb has only the in-frame clones, and not every one. The profile covers around 150,000 clones, with roughly 73% appearing a single time and about 11% taken by the ten largest. The sequenced material came from PBMCs. These receptors were taken from a man aged 18 to 30 in good health and CMV-seropositive. CDR3s include the opening cysteine and the closing phenylalanine or tryptophan. D genes are given only for firm matches.

TRBV4-1	TRBJ1-1	-	CASSQVEARLEAFF
TRBV18	TRBJ2-1	TRBD2	CASSPPLAGGPREQFF
TRBV30	TRBJ1-4	-	CAWSEGEKLFF
TRBV7-9	TRBJ1-1	-	CASSFWVGGPLSEAFF
TRBV27	TRBJ2-1	TRBD2	CASSLGREPSSYNEQFF
TRBV4-2	TRBJ2-7	TRBD2	CASSQVGLAGDSEQYF
TRBV10-3	TRBJ2-7	-	CAISSIGGGDEQYF
TRBV18	TRBJ2-7	TRBD2	CASSPETSGYEQYF
TRBV6-1	TRBJ2-3	-	CASSVNQLGDTQYF
TRBV6-1	TRBJ1-4	-	CASSDQAGHNEKLFF
TRBV28	TRBJ2-7	TRBD1	CASSLVDRDSYEQYF
TRBV30	TRBJ1-5	-	CAWSVLDSQPQHF
TRBV6-1	TRBJ2-1	-	CASSEVVAPGAEQFF
TRBV18	TRBJ2-7	TRBD2	CASSREGEQYF
TRBV6-1	TRBJ2-5	-	CASSEVAEQETQYF
TRBV27	TRBJ2-2	-	CASSLSLFSTRELFF
TRBV7-9	TRBJ1-2	-	CASSQIHETYGYTF
TRBV11-1	TRBJ2-7	-	CASSPDIRSYEQYF